This is a list of T cell receptor beta chains from one sample in a study of T-cell reconstitution after alpha-beta-depleted transplantation in children. TCRdb independently ran MiXCR on the PCR reads; one entry per CDR3 protein. The sample lists 190,000 or so distinct CDR3 sequences, roughly 15% occurring once. The sequencing used PBMCs from the stem cell graft donor, collected from the stem cell graft. The receptors were sampled from a human donor who donated a stem cell graft to a child with acute lymphoblastic leukemia. Each CDR3 is given with its conserved first and last residue. Fields, in order: D gene, clone size, CDR3 length, V gene, J gene, CDR3 protein, CDR3 DNA. A D gene is named only where the DNA matches it firmly. A clone size is listed for some rows: how often the clone was seen (once, few, many), or a class if it is expanded.

D: .
size: .
length: 15
V: TRBV5-4
J: TRBJ2-6
CDR3: CASSDLTSGANVLTF
DNA: TGTGCCAGCAGCGATCTTACCTCTGGGGCCAACGTCCTGACTTTC

D: TRBD1
size: many
length: 13
V: TRBV12-3/TRBV12-4
J: TRBJ2-5
CDR3: CASSLGQEETQYF
DNA: TGTGCCAGCTCACTGGGACAGGAAGAGACCCAGTACTTC

D: TRBD1
size: many
length: 17
V: TRBV5-1
J: TRBJ1-2
CDR3: CASSLGDRGLSNYGYTF
DNA: TGCGCCAGCAGCTTGGGGGACAGGGGACTCTCTAACTATGGCTACACCTTC

D: .
size: many
length: 15
V: TRBV7-2
J: TRBJ2-5
CDR3: CASSPPGQGGETQYF
DNA: TGTGCCAGCAGCCCCCCCGGCCAAGGGGGGGAGACCCAGTACTTC

D: TRBD1
size: many
length: 14
V: TRBV5-1
J: TRBJ1-1
CDR3: CASSRSSGGSEAFF
DNA: TGCGCCAGCAGCAGATCATCAGGGGGGAGTGAAGCTTTCTTT

D: .
size: many
length: 15
V: TRBV7-2
J: TRBJ1-5
CDR3: CASSRGTISNQPQHF
DNA: TGTGCCAGCAGCCGGGGAACCATTTCCAATCAGCCCCAGCATTTT

D: TRBD1
size: many
length: 13
V: TRBV12-3/TRBV12-4
J: TRBJ2-7
CDR3: CASSAGTGNEQYF
DNA: TGTGCCAGCAGCGCAGGGACAGGGAACGAGCAGTACTTC

D: .
size: few
length: 16
V: TRBV6-4
J: TRBJ1-1
CDR3: CASRRRVAGVNTEAFF
DNA: TGTGCCAGCAGGAGAAGGGTGGCAGGAGTGAACACTGAAGCTTTCTTT

D: .
size: many
length: 13
V: TRBV11-2
J: TRBJ2-7
CDR3: CASSFMQTYEQYF
DNA: TGTGCCAGCAGCTTTATGCAGACCTACGAGCAGTACTTC

D: TRBD1
size: many
length: 14
V: TRBV5-1
J: TRBJ1-2
CDR3: CASSLAQGAGSYTF
DNA: TGCGCCAGCAGCTTGGCCCAGGGGGCGGGGAGCTACACCTTC

D: .
size: many
length: 15
V: TRBV25-1
J: TRBJ1-2
CDR3: CASSGPLGGAHGYTF
DNA: TGTGCCAGCAGTGGACCCCTTGGGGGGGCGCATGGCTACACCTTC

D: TRBD1
size: many
length: 14
V: TRBV3-1
J: TRBJ2-1
CDR3: CASSRDRGVDEQFF
DNA: TGTGCCAGCAGCCGGGACAGGGGTGTCGATGAGCAGTTCTTC

D: TRBD2
size: few
length: 14
V: TRBV20-1
J: TRBJ2-1
CDR3: CSAIRGGTYNEQFF
DNA: TGCAGTGCTATCCGGGGGGGGACCTACAATGAGCAGTTCTTC

D: .
size: .
length: 17
V: TRBV5-5
J: TRBJ1-5
CDR3: CASSLIWEGGRNQPQHF
DNA: TGTGCCAGCAGCTTGATTTGGGAAGGGGGACGCAATCAGCCCCAGCATTTT

D: .
size: many
length: 13
V: TRBV5-4
J: TRBJ2-2
CDR3: CASSLGQSGELFF
DNA: TGTGCCAGCAGCTTGGGACAGTCCGGGGAGCTGTTTTTT

D: .
size: many
length: 16
V: TRBV3-1
J: TRBJ2-4
CDR3: CASSQVRGTGKNIQYF
DNA: TGTGCCAGCAGCCAAGTTCGCGGGACGGGCAAAAACATTCAGTACTTC

D: .
size: many
length: 12
V: TRBV11-2
J: TRBJ2-1
CDR3: CASSGGWNEQFF
DNA: TGTGCCAGCAGTGGAGGGTGGAATGAGCAGTTCTTC

D: .
size: many
length: 15
V: TRBV5-1
J: TRBJ1-5
CDR3: CASSLAGLSNQPQHF
DNA: TGCGCCAGCAGCTTGGCGGGGTTGAGCAATCAGCCCCAGCATTTT

D: TRBD1
size: .
length: 16
V: TRBV28
J: TRBJ2-1
CDR3: CASSIRQGLLYNEQFF
DNA: TGTGCCAGCAGTATTCGACAGGGGTTGCTCTACAATGAGCAGTTCTTC

D: TRBD2
size: many
length: 13
V: TRBV20-1
J: TRBJ2-1
CDR3: CSASAGGYNEQFF
DNA: TGCAGTGCTAGTGCGGGAGGGTACAATGAGCAGTTCTTC

D: .
size: .
length: 17
V: TRBV28
J: TRBJ1-4
CDR3: CASSGWGNSATNEKLFF
DNA: TGTGCCAGCAGCGGTTGGGGCAATTCTGCAACTAATGAAAAACTGTTTTTT

D: TRBD1
size: many
length: 17
V: TRBV11-2
J: TRBJ2-1
CDR3: CASSLDPGQGAHNEQFF
DNA: TGTGCCAGCAGCTTAGATCCCGGACAGGGGGCGCATAATGAGCAGTTCTTC

D: TRBD1
size: many
length: 13
V: TRBV27
J: TRBJ1-2
CDR3: CASRQGTYYGYTF
DNA: TGTGCCAGCAGACAGGGGACTTACTATGGCTACACCTTC

D: TRBD2
size: many
length: 16
V: TRBV12-3/TRBV12-4
J: TRBJ2-7
CDR3: CASIGTGLAGGYEQYF
DNA: TGTGCCAGCATAGGTACTGGGCTAGCGGGAGGATACGAGCAGTACTTC

D: .
size: few
length: 11
V: TRBV5-5
J: TRBJ2-7
CDR3: CASSDRVEQYF
DNA: TGTGCCAGCAGCGACCGGGTCGAGCAGTACTTC

D: TRBD1
size: few
length: 16
V: TRBV5-1
J: TRBJ1-4
CDR3: CASSPLPGQGGEKLFF
DNA: TGCGCCAGCAGCCCCCTTCCGGGACAGGGAGGCGAAAAACTGTTTTTT

D: .
size: many
length: 16
V: TRBV5-1
J: TRBJ2-3
CDR3: CASSLVKASRTDTQYF
DNA: TGCGCCAGCAGCTTGGTCAAAGCTAGCCGCACAGATACGCAGTATTTT

D: .
size: many
length: 13
V: TRBV12-3/TRBV12-4
J: TRBJ1-2
CDR3: CASSLGGSNGYTF
DNA: TGTGCCAGCAGTTTAGGGGGTTCAAATGGCTACACCTTC

D: .
size: many
length: 14
V: TRBV5-1
J: TRBJ2-1
CDR3: CASSLDLVSNEQFF
DNA: TGCGCCAGCAGCTTGGATCTTGTTAGCAATGAGCAGTTCTTC

D: TRBD2
size: many
length: 18
V: TRBV10-3
J: TRBJ2-3
CDR3: CAISESQGSAGDPDTQYF
DNA: TGTGCCATCAGTGAGTCTCAGGGCTCAGCGGGAGATCCAGATACGCAGTATTTT

D: .
size: many
length: 14
V: TRBV5-1
J: TRBJ1-1
CDR3: CASSLDTGLPEAFF
DNA: TGCGCCAGCAGCTTGGATACAGGTTTGCCTGAAGCTTTCTTT

D: .
size: many
length: 14
V: TRBV7-9
J: TRBJ2-1
CDR3: CASSLGVADNEQFF
DNA: TGTGCCAGCAGCTTAGGGGTGGCCGACAATGAGCAGTTCTTC

D: TRBD1
size: many
length: 14
V: TRBV20-1
J: TRBJ2-1
CDR3: CSAISGTGYNEQFF
DNA: TGCAGTGCTATAAGCGGGACAGGGTACAATGAGCAGTTCTTC

D: .
size: many
length: 13
V: TRBV12-3/TRBV12-4
J: TRBJ2-3
CDR3: CASSLTSSDTQYF
DNA: TGTGCCAGCAGTTTAACTAGCTCAGATACGCAGTATTTT

D: TRBD1
size: few
length: 13
V: TRBV28
J: TRBJ2-2
CDR3: CAVYRGDTGELFF
DNA: TGTGCCGTCTACAGGGGCGACACCGGGGAGCTGTTTTTT

D: TRBD1
size: many
length: 14
V: TRBV29-1
J: TRBJ2-1
CDR3: CSVDRGSTYNEQFF
DNA: TGCAGCGTAGACAGGGGTTCAACCTACAATGAGCAGTTCTTC

D: TRBD2
size: .
length: 15
V: TRBV20-1
J: TRBJ2-1
CDR3: CSATDGLATYNEQFF
DNA: TGCAGTGCCACCGATGGACTAGCGACCTACAATGAGCAGTTCTTC

D: .
size: many
length: 14
V: TRBV7-2
J: TRBJ1-1
CDR3: CASSWGGVVPEAFF
DNA: TGTGCCAGCAGCTGGGGTGGGGTTGTGCCTGAAGCTTTCTTT

D: .
size: many
length: 14
V: TRBV12-3/TRBV12-4
J: TRBJ1-3
CDR3: CASSRGEAGNTIYF
DNA: TGTGCCAGCAGCCGTGGGGAGGCTGGAAACACCATATATTTT

D: TRBD2
size: .
length: 14
V: TRBV5-1
J: TRBJ2-5
CDR3: CASSSGLAAETQYF
DNA: TGCGCCAGCAGCTCTGGACTAGCCGCAGAGACCCAGTACTTC